The 9 T cell receptor beta chains reported below all come from one sample, sequenced in a study of blood T cell repertoires in COVID-19. Profiling relied on immunoSEQ multiplex PCR, and the TCRdb table lists in-frame clones only, not all of them. The sample has around 260,000 clones, approximately 89% seen once. Sequencing was performed on peripheral blood. All receptors come from an older woman with COVID-19, enrolled during active disease.

The rearrangement uses TRBV30 and TRBJ2-1; 9 nucleotides match TRBD2. V was clipped by 5 bases and J by 2 bases; unmatched bases: 4. CDR1 GTSNPN and CDR2 SVGIG come from the germline V gene (reference sequence). There are 14 residues in the CDR3. CDR3 in DNA: TGTGCCTGGTCTCGCGGGAGGGCCTACAATGAGCAGTTCTTC. Encoded protein: CAWSRGRAYNEQFF.

This chain joins TRBV5-5 and TRBJ1-4, with D maybe TRBD1 (5 bases). CDR1 is SGHKS, CDR2 YYEKEE, per germline (reference sequence). V lost 3 bases to trimming and J lost 5 bases, with 11 bases between them. CDR3 length: 14 amino acids. In DNA, the CDR3 is TGTGCCAGCAGCTGGGGCAGGACAAATGAAAAACTGTTTTTT. This gives the protein CASSWGRTNEKLFF.

V is TRBV29-1 and J is TRBJ2-2; TRBD2 is a possible D gene (6 bases). V was shortened by 5 bases and J by 4 bases, with 14 bases between the two germline ends. Germline loops: CDR1 SQVTM, CDR2 ANQGSEA. The CDR3 contains 14 residues. The DNA of the CDR3 is TGCAGCGTTCTCGAGGTAGCGGCCACCGGGGAGCTGTTTTTT. It encodes CSVLEVAATGELFF.

V usage is TRBV9 and J usage is TRBJ1-3; D uncertain. The CDR3 runs 15 residues. Trimming pared 4 bases from V and 0 bases from J, leaving 11 bases between. Per the germline V gene, CDR1 is SGDLS and CDR2 is YYNGEE. The CDR3 is CASSPATSSGNTIYF. As DNA, the CDR3 is TGTGCCAGCAGCCCCGCGACAAGCTCTGGAAACACCATATATTTT.

CDR3 amino acids: CASSLPNRGRELFF. The CDR3 DNA reads as TGTGCCAGTAGTCTTCCGAACAGGGGCCGGGAGCTGTTTTTT. The chain carries TRBV19 and TRBJ2-2, with 7 bases matching TRBD1. Looked up from germline, CDR1 is LNHDA and CDR2 is SQIVND (reference sequence). Trimming at V came to 5 bases and at J to 9 bases, leaving 9 bases not matched to a gene. There are 14 residues in the CDR3.

This chain connects TRBV18 to TRBJ2-1, with TRBD2 matching 7 bases. CDR3 length: 15 residues. Germline V lookup: CDR1 KGHSH, CDR2 LQKENI. V trimming: 9 bases; J trimming: 9 bases; junction bases outside the gene matches: 17. DNA for the CDR3: TGTGCCAGTCCTAAAGGACCGGGGGGAGATGGTGAGCAGTTCTTC. Its protein is CASPKGPGGDGEQFF.

The rearrangement links TRBV7-2 to TRBJ2-1; a weak D match, TRBD1 (5 bases). Per germline, CDR1 SGHTA and CDR2 FQGNSA. V was pared by 1 base and J by 9 bases, with 16 bases between. CDR3 length: 15 residues. CDR3: CASSLDRSLFSEQFF. The CDR3 DNA reads TGTGCCAGCAGCTTAGACAGGAGCCTATTTAGTGAGCAGTTCTTC.

The J gene is TRBJ1-1, the V gene TRBV3-1 (or the pseudogene TRBV3-2); 10 positions agree with TRBD1. From germline, CDR1 is LGHDT and CDR2 YNNKEL (reference sequence). V was pared by 1 base and J by 3 bases, with 8 bases of the junction left unmatched. This CDR3 is built from 17 residues. CDR3 DNA sequence: TGTGCCAGCAGCCAAGTATCGACAGGGGGCTACGACACTGAAGCTTTCTTT. It encodes CASSQVSTGGYDTEAFF.

About this clone itself: Other nucleotide sequences from this sample produce the same CDR3. The chain joins TRBV12-3 or TRBV12-4 to TRBJ2-7; possible D gene TRBD1, 5 bases. The length of the CDR3 is 13 residues. V lost 3 bases and J 3 bases, leaving 9 bases between the germline ends. CDR3 loop: CASSLWQGYEQYF. The CDR3 bases are TGTGCCAGCAGTTTGTGGCAGGGCTACGAGCAGTACTTC.